The entry that follows covers one T cell receptor beta chain sequence. The data derive from a study of blood T cell repertoires in COVID-19. Study information: The origin of the acute and convalescent COVID-19 samples was the United States, Italy and Spain. The cDNA or gDNA used as material had been derived from T cells, B-cell-depleted T cells, or PBMCs.

The CDR3 length is 16 residues. Germline V gene lookup returns CDR1 LNHDA and CDR2 SQIVND (reference sequence). With V trimmed by 3 bases and J by 4 bases, 9 bases remained unmatched. Enrolled through a virtual design, the participants were between about 18 and 89 years of age and came from approximately 25 US areas. Allocation to cohorts depended on clinical history reported by the participants. TCRdb's copy holds only in-frame clones and misses some; the assay was immunoSEQ multiplex PCR. The data show a few hundred thousand clones, with around nine tenths seen just once and 1.2% held by the top ten.

This rearrangement joins TRBV19 to TRBJ1-2, with TRBD1 matching over 9 bases. This receptor was obtained from a woman younger than 35 who had recovered from COVID-19. What was sequenced was PBMCs or T cells enriched from blood (not recorded which). The CDR3: CASSISKTGGGYGYTF. The CDR3 nucleotides are TGTGCCAGTAGTATTTCGAAGACAGGGGGAGGCTATGGCTACACCTTC. Supplemented by reference TRBV19 and TRBJ1-2, the full variable domain reads DGGITQSPKYLFRKEGQNVTLSCEQNLNHDAMYWYRQDPGQGLRLIYYSQIVNDFQKGDIAEGYSVSREKKESFPLTVTSAQKNPTAFYLCASSISKTGGGYGYTFGSGTRLTVV.